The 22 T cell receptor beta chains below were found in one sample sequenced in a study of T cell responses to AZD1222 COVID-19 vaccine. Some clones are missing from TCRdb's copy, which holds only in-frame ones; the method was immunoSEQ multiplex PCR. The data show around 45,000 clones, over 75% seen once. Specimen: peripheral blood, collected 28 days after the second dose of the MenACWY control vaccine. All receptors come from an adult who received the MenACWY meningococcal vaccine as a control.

This chain's CDR3 is CASSSYQGANEKLFF. DNA of the CDR3: TGCGCCAGCAGCTCTTACCAGGGGGCTAATGAAAAACTGTTTTTT. This chain joins TRBV5-1 and TRBJ1-4; 7 nucleotides agree with TRBD1. Trimming cost V 3 bases and J 3 bases; bases outside gene matches: 5. The CDR3 is 15 amino acids. Germline CDR1 and CDR2: SGHRS and YFSETQ. The variable domain in full, with the rest retrieved from reference TRBV5-1 and TRBJ1-4, is KAGVTQTPRYLIKTRGQQVTLSCSPISGHRSVSWYQQTPGQGLQFLFEYFSETQRNKGNFPGRFSGRQFSNSRSEMNVSTLELGDSALYLCASSSYQGANEKLFFGSGTQLSVL.

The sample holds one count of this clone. CDR3 loop: CASSQDAPGGSDEQFF. The DNA of the CDR3 is TGTGCCAGCAGCCAAGATGCACCGGGGGGCAGCGATGAGCAGTTCTTC. The rearrangement links TRBV3-1 (or the pseudogene TRBV3-2) to TRBJ2-1; tentatively, D is TRBD2 (7 bases). Trimming left V 0 bases short and J 8 bases short, with 17 bases between. CDR1 LGHDT and CDR2 YNNKEL come from the germline V gene (reference sequence). The CDR3 has 16 amino acids.

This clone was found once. The CDR3, as DNA: TGCGCCAGCAAAAAGGAGGGGGGATTAGCCATTCAGTACTTC. It yields the protein CASKKEGGLAIQYF. The chain is built from TRBV5-1 and TRBJ2-4; TRBD1 or TRBD2 may be the D gene (6 bases each). V was cut by 6 bases and J by 9 bases, with 19 bases left in between. This CDR3 comprises 14 residues. Germline assignment: CDR1 SGHRS and CDR2 YFSETQ.

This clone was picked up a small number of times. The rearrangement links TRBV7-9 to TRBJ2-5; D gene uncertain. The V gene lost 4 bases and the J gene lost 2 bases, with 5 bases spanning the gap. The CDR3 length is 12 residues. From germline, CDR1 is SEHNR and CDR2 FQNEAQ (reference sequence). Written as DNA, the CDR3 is TGTGCCAGCAGCTCTAATCAAGAGACCCAGTACTTC. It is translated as CASSSNQETQYF.

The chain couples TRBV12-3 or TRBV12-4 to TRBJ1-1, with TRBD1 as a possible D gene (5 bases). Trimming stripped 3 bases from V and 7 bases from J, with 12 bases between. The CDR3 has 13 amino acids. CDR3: CASSFRQGLEAFF. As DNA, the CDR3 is TGTGCCAGCAGTTTTCGGCAGGGCCTTGAAGCTTTCTTT.

The CDR3 reads CASSVGALGNTEAFF. The CDR3 DNA reads as TGTGCCAGCAGCGTAGGGGCACTAGGGAACACTGAAGCTTTCTTT. The chain recombines TRBV9 with TRBJ1-1; D ambiguous. V lost 0 bases, J lost 1 base, and 10 bases lay in between. The CDR3 covers 15 residues. The germline V gene encodes CDR1 SGDLS and CDR2 YYNGEE.

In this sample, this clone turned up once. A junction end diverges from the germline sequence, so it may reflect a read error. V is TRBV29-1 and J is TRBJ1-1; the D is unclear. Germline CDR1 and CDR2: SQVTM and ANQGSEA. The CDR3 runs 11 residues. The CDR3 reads CSVVWNAEAFF. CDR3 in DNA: TGCAGCGTTGTATGGAACGCTGAAGCTTTCTTT. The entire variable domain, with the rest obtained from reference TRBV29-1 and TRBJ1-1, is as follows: SAVISQKPSRDICQRGTSLTIQCQVDSQVTMMFWYRQQPGQSLTLIATANQGSEATYESGFVIDKFPISRPNLTFSTLTVSNMSPEDSSIYLCSVVWNAEAFFGQGTRLTVV.

The CDR3 DNA reads as TGCGCCAGCAGCCCTGCCGGTCAGGGGCGCTCTAACTATGGCTACACCTTC. Its translation is CASSPAGQGRSNYGYTF. The chain uses TRBV4-1 and TRBJ1-2, with a possible D match to TRBD1 (6 bases). The V and J ends lost 4 bases and 0 bases respectively, with 18 bases between them. Germline CDR1 MGHRA, CDR2 YSYEKL. CDR3 length: 17 residues.

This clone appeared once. The CDR3 sequence: CATSVADGTDTQYF. The CDR3 nucleotides are TGTGCCACCAGTGTTGCGGACGGAACAGATACGCAGTATTTT. The rearrangement links TRBV24-1 to TRBJ2-3; no clear D. Germline V gene lookup returns CDR1 KGHDR and CDR2 SFDVKD. Trimming took 5 bases from V and 3 from J, leaving 11 bases between them. This CDR3 has 14 residues.

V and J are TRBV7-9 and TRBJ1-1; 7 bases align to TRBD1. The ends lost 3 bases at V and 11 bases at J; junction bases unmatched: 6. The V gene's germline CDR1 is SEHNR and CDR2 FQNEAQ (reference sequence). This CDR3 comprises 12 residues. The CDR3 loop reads CASSLEGAAAFF. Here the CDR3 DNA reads TGTGCCAGCAGCTTGGAGGGGGCGGCGGCTTTCTTT.

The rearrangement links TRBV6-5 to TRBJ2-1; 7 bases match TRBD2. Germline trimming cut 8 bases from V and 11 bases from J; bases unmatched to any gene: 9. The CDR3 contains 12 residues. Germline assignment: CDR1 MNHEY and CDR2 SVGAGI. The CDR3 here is CASDSGGRKQFF. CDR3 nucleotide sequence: TGTGCCAGCGACTCGGGGGGTCGGAAGCAGTTCTTC.

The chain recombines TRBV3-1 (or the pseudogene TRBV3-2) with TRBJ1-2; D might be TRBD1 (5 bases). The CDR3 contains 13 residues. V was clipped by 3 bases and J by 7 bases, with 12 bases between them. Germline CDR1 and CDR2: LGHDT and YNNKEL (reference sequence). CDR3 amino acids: CASSQGGAVGYTF. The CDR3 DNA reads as TGTGCCAGCAGCCAGGGGGGAGCGGTTGGCTACACCTTC.

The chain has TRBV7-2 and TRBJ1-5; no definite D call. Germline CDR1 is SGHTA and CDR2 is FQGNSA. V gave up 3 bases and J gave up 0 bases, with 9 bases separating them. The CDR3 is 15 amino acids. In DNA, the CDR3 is TGTGCCAGCAGCTTCCACAGTTATAGCAATCAGCCCCAGCATTTT. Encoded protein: CASSFHSYSNQPQHF. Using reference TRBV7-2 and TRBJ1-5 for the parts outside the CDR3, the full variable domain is GAGVSQSPSNKVTEKGKDVELRCDPISGHTALYWYRQSLGQGLEFLIYFQGNSAPDKSGLPSDRFSAERTGGSVSTLTIQRTQQEDSAVYLCASSFHSYSNQPQHFGDGTRLSIL.

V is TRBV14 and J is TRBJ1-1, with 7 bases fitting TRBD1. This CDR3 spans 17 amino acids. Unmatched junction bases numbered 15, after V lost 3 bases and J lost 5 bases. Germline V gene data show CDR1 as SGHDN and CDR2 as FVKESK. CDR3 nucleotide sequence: TGTGCCAGCAGCCACCCGGGGCGCACAGGGGAAAGGACTGAAGCTTTCTTT. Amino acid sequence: CASSHPGRTGERTEAFF.

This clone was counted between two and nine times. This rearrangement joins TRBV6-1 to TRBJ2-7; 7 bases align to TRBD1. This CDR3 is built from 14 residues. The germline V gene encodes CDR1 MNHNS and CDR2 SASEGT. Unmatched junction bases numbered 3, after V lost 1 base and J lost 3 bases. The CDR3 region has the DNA TGTGCCAGCAGTGAAGGGACAGGAGACTACGAGCAGTACGTC. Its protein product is CASSEGTGDYEQYV.

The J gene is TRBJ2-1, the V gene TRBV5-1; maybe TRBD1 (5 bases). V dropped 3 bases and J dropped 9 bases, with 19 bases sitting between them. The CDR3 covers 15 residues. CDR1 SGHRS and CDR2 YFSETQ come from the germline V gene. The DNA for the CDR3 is TGCGCCAGCAGCTCCATAGGCACTGGGGCATCTGAGCAGTTCTTC. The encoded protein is CASSSIGTGASEQFF. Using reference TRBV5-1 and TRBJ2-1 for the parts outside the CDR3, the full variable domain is KAGVTQTPRYLIKTRGQQVTLSCSPISGHRSVSWYQQTPGQGLQFLFEYFSETQRNKGNFPGRFSGRQFSNSRSEMNVSTLELGDSALYLCASSSIGTGASEQFFGPGTRLTVL.

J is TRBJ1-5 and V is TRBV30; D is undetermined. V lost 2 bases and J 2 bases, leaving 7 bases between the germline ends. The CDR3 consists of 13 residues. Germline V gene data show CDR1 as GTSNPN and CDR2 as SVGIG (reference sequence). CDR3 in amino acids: CAWSNKGNQPQHF. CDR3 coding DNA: TGTGCCTGGAGTAACAAGGGCAATCAGCCCCAGCATTTT.

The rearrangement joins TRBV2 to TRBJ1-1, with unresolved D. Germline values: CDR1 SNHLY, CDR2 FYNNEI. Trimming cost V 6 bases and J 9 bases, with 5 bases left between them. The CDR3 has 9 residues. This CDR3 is CASRPQAFF. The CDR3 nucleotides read TGTGCCAGCAGGCCCCAAGCTTTCTTT.

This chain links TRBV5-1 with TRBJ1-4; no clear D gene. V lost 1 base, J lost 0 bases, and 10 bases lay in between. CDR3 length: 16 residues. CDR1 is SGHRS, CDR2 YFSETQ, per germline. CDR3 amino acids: CASSLYSGATNEKLFF. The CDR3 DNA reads TGCGCCAGCAGCTTGTATTCTGGCGCAACTAATGAAAAACTGTTTTTT. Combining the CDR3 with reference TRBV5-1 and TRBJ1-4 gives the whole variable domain KAGVTQTPRYLIKTRGQQVTLSCSPISGHRSVSWYQQTPGQGLQFLFEYFSETQRNKGNFPGRFSGRQFSNSRSEMNVSTLELGDSALYLCASSLYSGATNEKLFFGSGTQLSVL.

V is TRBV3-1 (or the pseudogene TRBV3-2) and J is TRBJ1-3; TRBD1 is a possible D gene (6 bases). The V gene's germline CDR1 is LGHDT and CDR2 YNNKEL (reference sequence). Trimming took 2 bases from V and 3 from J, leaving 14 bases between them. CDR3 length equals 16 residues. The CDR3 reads CASSQTTGGFGNTIYF. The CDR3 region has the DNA TGTGCCAGCAGCCAAACGACAGGAGGGTTTGGAAACACCATATATTTT.

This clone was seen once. CDR3 bases: TGTGCCAGCAGCGGTAGGACCACCCTGAACACCGGGGAGCTGTTTTTT. It encodes CASSGRTTLNTGELFF. The V call is TRBV7-9, the J call TRBJ2-2; no clear D. Per the germline V gene, CDR1 is SEHNR and CDR2 is FQNEAQ (reference sequence). V was clipped by 5 bases and J by 1 base, with 14 bases between them. The CDR3 consists of 16 residues.

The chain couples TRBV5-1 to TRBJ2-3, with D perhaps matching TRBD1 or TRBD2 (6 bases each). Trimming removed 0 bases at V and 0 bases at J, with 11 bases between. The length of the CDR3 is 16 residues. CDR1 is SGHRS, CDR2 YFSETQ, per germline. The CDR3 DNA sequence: TGCGCCAGCAGCTTGGGGCAGGGGACTAGCACAGATACGCAGTATTTT. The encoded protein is CASSLGQGTSTDTQYF.